What follows are 19 T cell receptor beta chains derived from one specimen sequenced in a study of blood T cell repertoires in COVID-19. Data came from immunoSEQ multiplex PCR; TCRdb stores just in-frame clones and leaves some out. The sample has tens of thousands of clones, 85% to 90% seen once. Sequencing used peripheral blood. Source of these receptors: a human donor in a cohort sampled during active COVID-19.

A single count supports this clone. The chain couples TRBV4-3 to TRBJ2-3; 10 bases are shared with TRBD2. Germline assignment: CDR1 LGHNA and CDR2 YSLEER. The V segment lost 1 base and the J segment 5 bases; nucleotides outside the gene matches: 3. CDR3 length: 15 residues. Here the CDR3 reads CASSQGVAGGDTQYF. The DNA of the CDR3 is TGCGCCAGCAGCCAAGGTGTAGCGGGAGGAGATACGCAGTATTTT.

The rearrangement uses TRBV18 and TRBJ1-2, with 7 bases fitting TRBD1. The J segment lost 4 bases and the V segment lost 2 bases, leaving 4 bases of the junction unmatched. Germline V gives CDR1 KGHSH, CDR2 LQKENI. The CDR3 sequence is 14 residues long. The CDR3 region is CASSPSGQRYGYTF. CDR3 nucleotides: TGTGCCAGCTCACCATCGGGACAGCGCTATGGCTACACCTTC.

This chain uses TRBV2 with TRBJ2-6; D is perhaps TRBD1 (5 bases). The CDR3 is 16 residues long. Germline-derived CDR1 and CDR2 are SNHLY and FYNNEI. The germline V and J ends were trimmed by 6 bases and 0 bases, with 12 bases remaining between them. CDR3 bases: TGTGCCAGCAGCCAGGGAACCGTCTCTGGGGCCAACGTCCTGACTTTC. Its translation is CASSQGTVSGANVLTF. The full variable domain, with the rest looked up from reference TRBV2 and TRBJ2-6, is EPEVTQTPSHQVTQMGQEVILRCVPISNHLYFYWYRQILGQKVEFLVSFYNNEISEKSEIFDDQFSVERPDGSNFTLKIRSTKLEDSAMYFCASSQGTVSGANVLTFGAGSRLTVL.

This chain links TRBV18 with TRBJ2-7; 9 nucleotides match TRBD2. The CDR3 is 15 residues long. J was trimmed by 0 bases and V by 5 bases; bases with no gene match: 5. Germline CDR1 reads KGHSH; CDR2 reads LQKENI. The DNA for the CDR3 is TGTGCCAGCTCAACGACTAGCGGAAGCTCCTACGAGCAGTACTTC. It specifies CASSTTSGSSYEQYF.

V usage is TRBV10-3 and J usage is TRBJ2-7; TRBD2 aligns across 9 bases. The CDR3 sequence is 13 residues long. Germline CDR1 and CDR2: ENHRY and SYGVKD. The junction had 11 bases not matched to a gene; V was cut back by 10 bases and J by 7 bases. The CDR3 sequence is CATTTLAGNEQYF. CDR3 DNA sequence: TGTGCCACCACTACCCTAGCGGGAAATGAGCAGTACTTC.

The chain uses TRBV4-1 and TRBJ1-4, with D perhaps matching TRBD1 (6 bases). This CDR3 is 16 amino acids long. Germline-derived CDR1 and CDR2 are MGHRA and YSYEKL. V was clipped by 3 bases and J by 7 bases, with 18 bases between them. In DNA, the CDR3 is TGCGCCAGCAGCCAGGGAGGGGGGATGGGGAGTGAAAAACTGTTTTTT. Protein product: CASSQGGGMGSEKLFF.

The J gene is TRBJ2-3, the V gene TRBV12-3 or TRBV12-4; TRBD1 matches 7 bases. The V segment lost 3 bases and the J segment 4 bases; nucleotides outside the gene matches: 1. CDR3 length equals 13 residues. The DNA of the CDR3 is TGTGCCAGCAGTTTTACAGGGGCAGATACGCAGTATTTT. Protein: CASSFTGADTQYF.

CDR3 residues: CASSVDPRVSYNEQFF. The CDR3 bases are TGTGCCAGCAGCGTAGACCCCCGGGTTTCCTACAATGAGCAGTTCTTC. This chain uses TRBV9 with TRBJ2-1, with no clear D. V was shortened by 0 bases and J by 1 base, with 11 bases between the two germline ends. Per germline, CDR1 SGDLS and CDR2 YYNGEE. This CDR3 has 16 residues.

V and J are TRBV30 and TRBJ2-5; tentative D call: TRBD1 (7 bases). Germline lookup yields CDR1 GTSNPN and CDR2 SVGIG (reference sequence). The CDR3 has 14 amino acids. V dropped 4 bases and J dropped 3 bases, with 15 bases sitting between them. In DNA, the CDR3 is TGTGCCTGGACCCCAGGGGGGCTGAAAGAGACCCAGTACTTC. This codes for CAWTPGGLKETQYF.

This chain uses TRBV6-2 or TRBV6-3 with TRBJ2-7; 7 bases map to TRBD1. The ends lost 2 bases at V and 0 bases at J; junction bases unmatched: 10. Germline loops: CDR1 MNHEY, CDR2 SVGEGT. The CDR3 runs 17 residues. This CDR3 reads CASSYPHTGAFSYEQYF. The CDR3 DNA reads TGTGCCAGCAGTTACCCCCACACAGGGGCCTTCTCCTACGAGCAGTACTTC.

The CDR3 spells CASRRRDTGELFF. The CDR3 DNA reads TGTGCCAGCAGGAGGCGGGACACCGGGGAGCTGTTTTTT. This sequence joins TRBV12-3 or TRBV12-4 and TRBJ2-2; the D gene is possibly TRBD2 (5 bases). Trimming removed 6 bases from V and 3 bases from J, with 8 bases in between. The CDR3 extends over 13 amino acids.

The chain recombines TRBV28 with TRBJ2-1, with a possible D match to TRBD1 (5 bases). The CDR3 has 14 amino acids. Trimming cost V 4 bases and J 2 bases, with 9 bases left between them. From germline, CDR1 is MDHEN and CDR2 SYDVKM. The CDR3 protein is CASSSGPTYNEQFF. CDR3 bases: TGTGCCAGCAGTTCAGGGCCTACCTACAATGAGCAGTTCTTC.

The rearrangement uses TRBV6-2 or TRBV6-3 and TRBJ1-1; D is possibly TRBD1 (6 bases). This CDR3 is built from 14 residues. V gave up 6 bases and J gave up 2 bases, with 13 bases separating them. The germline gives CDR1 MNHEY, CDR2 SVGEGT. The CDR3 DNA reads TGTGCCAGCAGCAAGGGACAAGTCAACACTGAAGCTTTCTTT. Its protein product is CASSKGQVNTEAFF.

The rearrangement links TRBV6-1 to TRBJ2-3; D is perhaps TRBD1 (6 bases). The V end lost 1 base, the J end lost 4 bases, and 18 bases lay between the germline ends. The CDR3 totals 17 residues. Germline V gene sequence: CDR1 MNHNS, CDR2 SASEGT. CDR3 loop: CASSEGVIQGYSDTQYF. CDR3 in DNA: TGTGCCAGCAGTGAAGGGGTGATACAGGGATATTCAGATACGCAGTATTTT.

The CDR3 here is CASSPPGENYGYTF. CDR3 in DNA: TGTGCCAGCTCACCACCGGGAGAAAACTATGGCTACACCTTC. The genes are TRBV18 and TRBJ1-2; no clear D gene. Trimming shortened V by 0 bases and J by 2 bases, and 7 bases separated the two germline ends. Per germline, CDR1 KGHSH and CDR2 LQKENI. The CDR3 contains 14 residues.

This chain joins TRBV7-2 and TRBJ1-1; TRBD1 aligns across 10 bases. V shed 5 bases and J 5 bases; nucleotides not matched to a gene: 14. The CDR3 is 17 amino acids. Germline V gene lookup returns CDR1 SGHTA and CDR2 FQGNSA. This CDR3 is CASSPTRDRGRRTEAFF. In nucleotides, the CDR3 is TGTGCCAGCAGCCCCACCCGGGACAGGGGTAGGAGGACTGAAGCTTTCTTT.

The genes are TRBV19 and TRBJ1-6; D gene unclear. The length of the CDR3 is 16 residues. V lost 2 bases and J 10 bases, leaving 18 bases between the germline ends. Germline CDR1 is LNHDA and CDR2 is SQIVND (reference sequence). The CDR3 region has the DNA TGTGCCAGTAGTATAACCAGGTCCTCCACGGCCTCACCCCTCCACTTT. Protein sequence: CASSITRSSTASPLHF.

V gene TRBV6-2 or TRBV6-3 combines with J gene TRBJ2-7; 9 positions match TRBD2. Per the germline V gene, CDR1 is MNHEY and CDR2 is SVGEGT. The ends lost 0 bases at V and 5 bases at J; junction bases unmatched: 11. CDR3 size: 17 residues. The CDR3 DNA sequence: TGTGCCAGCAGTTACTCGGGGCCCGGGACTAGCAATGACGAGCAGTACTTC. Translation: CASSYSGPGTSNDEQYF.

The chain is built from TRBV12-3 or TRBV12-4 and TRBJ1-5; D remains unclear. Trimming shortened V by 2 bases and J by 9 bases, and 11 bases separated the two germline ends. CDR3 length: 13 amino acids. CDR3 coding DNA: TGTGCCAGCAGTTTACAGGAGGCTCGGCCCCAGCATTTT. The encoded protein is CASSLQEARPQHF.